This T cell receptor beta chain was identified during a study of CD8+ T cells in alopecia areata. Sequencing used cDNA as its template, made by extracting RNA and reverse transcribing it. Sequenced by immunoSEQ multiplex PCR; TCRdb stores in-frame clones only, minus some. The repertoire holds about 100,000 clones, with under 60% as singletons. The CDR3 consists of 14 residues. The V end was cut by 7 bases, the J end by 0 bases, with 11 bases between. In germline, CDR1 is MNHEY, CDR2 SMNVEV (reference sequence). The chain employs TRBV27 and TRBJ2-3, with D perhaps TRBD2 (6 bases). Sequencing was performed on NKG2D-low CD8+ T cells sorted from blood. The source of this sequence is a human donor with alopecia areata. The CDR3 here is CASMRGLSTDTQYF. CDR3 nucleotide sequence: TGTGCCAGCATGCGGGGACTGAGCACAGATACGCAGTATTTT.